This T cell receptor (beta chain) was retrieved from a study of blood T cell repertoires in COVID-19. Background on the study: Spain, Italy and the United States supplied samples that represented acute and convalescent COVID-19. T cells, B-cell-depleted T cells, or PBMCs supplied cDNA or gDNA.

V lost 7 bases and J lost 6, with 10 bases in between. From germline, CDR1 is SNHLY and CDR2 FYNNEI. This CDR3 is 13 amino acids long. The data were produced by immunoSEQ multiplex PCR, yet TCRdb's version contains in-frame clones alone and is incomplete. The data hold roughly 140,000 clones, with roughly four fifths observed a single time. Participants, 18 to 89 years old, spanned approximately 25 US areas. The clonotype was recovered from a woman under 30 who had been exposed to COVID-19. The sample taken for sequencing was PBMCs or T cells enriched from blood (not recorded which). The chain has TRBV2 and TRBJ1-6; weak D call: TRBD1 (5 bases). This CDR3 reads CASIRGINSPLHF. CDR3 DNA: TGTGCCAGCATCCGGGGGATTAATTCACCCCTCCACTTT.